The 30 T cell receptor beta chains below were found in one sample sequenced in a study of healthy donors' naive CD4 and CD8 T cells (dated by TCRdb to the mid-2010s). The run used a 454 GS FLX Titanium. A previously published linear amplification protocol was used to build the TCR libraries, starting from around 550 ng of total RNA. TCRdb reprocessed the public reads (quality trimming at Q25 with fastp, clone calling with MiXCR) and kept in-frame beta chains. Identical CDR3 proteins give one entry, which carries the most common genes and DNA. This sample holds roughly 200,000 distinct CDR3 sequences; under 85% were observed only once. In total, the top ten clones hold about 2.4% of the sample. The sequenced sample consisted of naive CD4+ and CD8+ T cells sorted from blood, pooled from several donors. Read against the paper, the sample's cell subset or site label means: FACS-sorted naive CD4+ (CD45RO-CD45RA+) and naive CD8+ (CD45RA+CD27bright) T cells. These receptors originate from a pool of human donors in good health; the sample pools cells from several healthy donors.

In nucleotides, the CDR3 is TGCAGCGTTGAAGAATTCGGGGCGGACTACGAGCAGTACTTC. Its protein is CSVEEFGADYEQYF. V is TRBV29-1 and J is TRBJ2-7, with D perhaps TRBD1 or TRBD2 (5 bases each). Per germline, CDR1 SQVTM and CDR2 ANQGSEA. The V end lost 0 bases, the J end lost 3 bases, and 12 bases lay between the germline ends. This CDR3 has 14 amino acids.

This clonotype appeared a few times. The chain employs TRBV29-1 and TRBJ1-2; the D is unclear. The V gene's germline CDR1 is SQVTM and CDR2 ANQGSEA. V shed 6 bases and J shed 7 bases, with 12 bases lying between them. The CDR3 extends over 11 amino acids. For the CDR3, the DNA is TGCAGCGTGAAACCCGACGGTGGCTACACCTTC. Its translation is CSVKPDGGYTF.

The chain has TRBV30 and TRBJ2-2; D may be TRBD2 (5 bases). The germline V and J ends were trimmed by 2 bases and 1 base, with 17 bases remaining between them. In germline, CDR1 is GTSNPN, CDR2 SVGIG (reference sequence). This CDR3 is 17 amino acids long. CDR3 nucleotide sequence: TGTGCCTGGAGTCCCTCCATGGTAGCGAGGAACACCGGGGAGCTGTTTTTT. Its protein is CAWSPSMVARNTGELFF. Using reference TRBV30 and TRBJ2-2 for the parts outside the CDR3, the full variable domain is SQTIHQWPATLVQPVGSPLSLECTVEGTSNPNLYWYRQAAGRGLQLLFYSVGIGQISSEVPQNLSASRPQDRQFILSSKKLLLSDSGFYLCAWSPSMVARNTGELFFGEGSRLTVL.

This rearrangement joins TRBV20-1 to TRBJ2-7, with a tentative D call TRBD1 (6 bases). With 4 bases removed from V and 9 bases from J, the gap between germline ends came to 25 bases. Looked up from germline, CDR1 is DFQATT and CDR2 is SNEGSKA (reference sequence). This CDR3 spans 15 amino acids. Written as DNA, the CDR3 is TGCAGTGCTACCCGTCAGGGGATTACCTACGATCGGCAGTACTTC. This encodes CSATRQGITYDRQYF.

This clonotype was observed a handful of times. The rearrangement uses TRBV6-5 and TRBJ1-3; D is undetermined. Between the trimmed V and J ends, which lost 0 bases and 1 base, there was a span of 13 bases. Germline CDR1 is MNHEY and CDR2 is SVGAGI. The CDR3 sequence is 17 residues long. CDR3 sequence reads: CASSYSYSGVSGNTIYF. The CDR3 DNA reads TGTGCCAGCAGTTACTCGTATTCTGGGGTATCTGGAAACACCATATATTTT.

The chain joins TRBV15 to TRBJ2-7; D unresolved. This CDR3 spans 11 amino acids. Trimming left V 0 bases short and J 6 bases short, with 3 bases between. Per the germline V gene, CDR1 is LNHNV and CDR2 is YYDKDF (reference sequence). The CDR3 DNA is TGTGCCACCAGCAGAGAAGGCGAGCAGTACTTC. Translation: CATSREGEQYF.

This clonotype was picked up a small number of times. The chain recombines TRBV2 with TRBJ2-3; D is possibly TRBD2 (5 bases). Germline V CDR1 and CDR2: SNHLY, FYNNEI. The V end was cut by 5 bases, the J end by 7 bases, with 31 bases between. The CDR3 runs to 19 residues. CDR3 nucleotides: TGTGCCAGCAGTACGAAGAAGGGCCAATTAAGCGGCCCCACGAATACGCAGTATTTT. Translating it yields CASSTKKGQLSGPTNTQYF.

The gene calls are TRBV6-2 or TRBV6-3 and TRBJ2-5, with 9 bases matching TRBD1. The J segment lost 3 bases and the V segment lost 6 bases, leaving 11 bases of the junction unmatched. There are 16 residues in the CDR3. Germline CDR1 and CDR2: MNHEY and SVGEGT. The CDR3 nucleotides read TGTGCCAGCAGGTTCTCCCCGGGACAGGGTAAAGAGACCCAGTACTTC. Protein product: CASRFSPGQGKETQYF.

V usage is TRBV2 and J usage is TRBJ1-5, with a possible D match to TRBD1 (5 bases). With 0 bases removed from V and 2 bases from J, the gap between germline ends came to 11 bases. The CDR3 is 16 residues long. CDR1 and CDR2 (germline): SNHLY, FYNNEI. CDR3 nucleotides: TGTGCCAGCAGTGAAGCGCCGGGACGCGGCAATCAGCCCCAGCATTTT. It yields the protein CASSEAPGRGNQPQHF.

A note on this clonotype: One junction end does not reproduce the germline sequence, and a read error may be involved. V usage is TRBV19 and J usage is TRBJ2-1; no clear D gene. CDR1 and CDR2 from the germline V gene are LNHDA and SQIVND (reference sequence). The CDR3 loop spans 15 amino acids. CDR3 nucleotides: TGTGCTAGTAGTACTCTCGGGCCGAGTAGTGATGAGCAGTTCTTC. This codes for CASSTLGPSSDEQFF.

The rearrangement joins TRBV29-1 to TRBJ2-1; TRBD2 agrees at 11 bases. Germline-derived CDR1 and CDR2 are SQVTM and ANQGSEA. With 1 base clipped from V and 12 bases from J, the junction kept 5 bases outside the gene matches. This CDR3 contains 13 residues. Written as DNA, the CDR3 is TGCAGCGTTGAAGGCTTAGCGGGGGGGCGGCAGTTCTTC. It is translated as CSVEGLAGGRQFF.

This clonotype turned up a few times. The chain employs TRBV5-5 and TRBJ1-1; D might be TRBD1 (6 bases). CDR3 size: 13 residues. Germline-derived CDR1 and CDR2 are SGHKS and YYEKEE (reference sequence). The V gene lost 4 bases and the J gene lost 2 bases, with 9 bases spanning the gap. The CDR3 coding sequence is TGTGCCAGCAGCGGGGGCGGAAACACTGAAGCTTTCTTT. It translates to CASSGGGNTEAFF.

This chain connects TRBV6-5 to TRBJ1-1, with unresolved D. CDR1 and CDR2 (germline): MNHEY, SVGAGI. The CDR3 is 13 residues long. Trimming stripped 7 bases from V and 0 bases from J, with 9 bases between. The chain's CDR3 is CASNRPMNTEAFF. In DNA, the CDR3 is TGTGCCAGCAATCGGCCCATGAACACTGAAGCTTTCTTT.

V usage is TRBV7-8 and J usage is TRBJ2-5; 8 nucleotides agree with TRBD2. Germline-derived CDR1 and CDR2 are SGHVS and FQNEAQ. Unmatched junction bases numbered 9, after V lost 4 bases and J lost 5 bases. The CDR3 consists of 15 residues. The CDR3 protein is CASSSRSGSGETQYF. In DNA, the CDR3 is TGTGCCAGCAGCTCCCGAAGCGGGAGTGGCGAGACCCAGTACTTC.

The chain employs TRBV4-3 and TRBJ2-7, with 9 bases aligning to TRBD2. V lost 1 base and J lost 2; bases outside the gene matches: 3. This CDR3 has 15 residues. Germline V gene lookup returns CDR1 LGHNA and CDR2 YSLEER. The CDR3 coding sequence is TGCGCCAGCAGCCAAGGGGTAGCGGGAGCCTACGAGCAGTACTTC. Its translation: CASSQGVAGAYEQYF.

This clonotype was detected a few times. The CDR3 nucleotides are TGTGCCAGCAGTCCGGGACGTACTGAAGCTTTCTTT. Its translation is CASSPGRTEAFF. The rearrangement links TRBV6-2 or TRBV6-3 to TRBJ1-1; TRBD1 might be the D (5 bases). The CDR3 is made up of 12 amino acids. V was clipped by 5 bases and J by 5 bases, with 9 bases between them. Germline V gene sequence: CDR1 MNHEY, CDR2 SVGEGT.

The chain carries TRBV10-3 and TRBJ1-1, with 10 bases matching TRBD1. With V trimmed by 7 bases and J by 4 bases, 9 bases remained unmatched. The germline V gene has CDR1 ENHRY and CDR2 SYGVKD. The CDR3 has 15 residues. CDR3 region: CAIKDLGQGVTEAFF. For the CDR3, the DNA is TGTGCCATCAAAGATCTAGGACAGGGGGTCACTGAAGCTTTCTTT.

The chain joins TRBV12-3 or TRBV12-4 to TRBJ1-1; the D gene is possibly TRBD1 (6 bases). Deletions cut 3 bases from V and 0 bases from J, with 8 bases between. CDR3 length equals 14 residues. The CDR3 protein is CASSFDRMNTEAFF. CDR3 DNA sequence: TGTGCCAGCAGTTTCGACAGGATGAACACTGAAGCTTTCTTT.

CDR3 sequence: CSVEDDGDYGYTF. In DNA form, the CDR3 reads TGCAGCGTTGAAGATGACGGTGACTATGGCTACACCTTC. The rearrangement links TRBV29-1 to TRBJ1-2; D is unresolved. The CDR3 loop spans 13 amino acids. Trimming took 0 bases from V and 3 from J, leaving 8 bases between them. Germline CDR1 SQVTM, CDR2 ANQGSEA. Variable domain in full (rest from reference TRBV29-1 and TRBJ1-2): SAVISQKPSRDICQRGTSLTIQCQVDSQVTMMFWYRQQPGQSLTLIATANQGSEATYESGFVIDKFPISRPNLTFSTLTVSNMSPEDSSIYLCSVEDDGDYGYTFGSGTRLTVV.

The chain combines TRBV29-1 with TRBJ2-1, with 8 bases matching TRBD2. This CDR3 spans 14 amino acids. V shed 7 bases and J 6 bases; nucleotides not matched to a gene: 11. Germline V gene sequence: CDR1 SQVTM, CDR2 ANQGSEA. The CDR3 sequence: CSDGSRGRRNEQFF. CDR3 bases: TGCAGCGATGGGTCTCGCGGGAGGCGCAATGAGCAGTTCTTC.

The chain uses TRBV29-1 and TRBJ2-7; the D gene is possibly TRBD1 (5 bases). V was pared by 7 bases and J by 0 bases, with 10 bases between. CDR1 SQVTM and CDR2 ANQGSEA come from the germline V gene. The CDR3 runs to 12 residues. This CDR3 is CSALDNSYEQYF. The CDR3 DNA follows: TGCAGCGCCCTGGACAACTCCTACGAGCAGTACTTC.

This chain connects TRBV6-6 to TRBJ2-1; D unresolved. Germline-derived CDR1 and CDR2 are MNHNY and SVGAGI (reference sequence). The V end lost 5 bases, the J end lost 7 bases, and 12 bases lay between the germline ends. The CDR3 spans 13 residues. CDR3 sequence reads: CASSIEVRNEQFF. The CDR3 nucleotides are TGTGCCAGCAGTATCGAAGTCCGTAATGAGCAGTTCTTC.

The table lists this clonotype with a count of one. The J gene is TRBJ2-2, the V gene TRBV6-5; D unclear. CDR3 length equals 13 residues. Looked up from germline, CDR1 is MNHEY and CDR2 is SVGAGI. Trimming cost V 0 bases and J 6 bases, with 5 bases left between them. The CDR3 sequence: CASSYSGPGELFF. CDR3 nucleotide sequence: TGTGCCAGCAGTTACTCTGGACCCGGGGAGCTGTTTTTT.

For this clonotype: The germline gene is not matched at one end of the junction; a read error may be the cause. V and J are TRBV6-2 or TRBV6-3 and TRBJ2-1; D may be TRBD1 or TRBD2 (6 bases each). CDR3 length: 13 residues. Germline V gene sequence: CDR1 MNHEY, CDR2 SVGEGT. The CDR3 nucleotides are TGTACCAGCCGGGGGCCCTCTTACAATGAGCAGTTCTTC. Translation: CTSRGPSYNEQFF.

This clonotype was picked up a small number of times. The rearrangement links TRBV6-2 or TRBV6-3 to TRBJ2-1; D may be TRBD1 or TRBD2 (5 bases each). The CDR3 sequence is 12 residues long. Germline V gives CDR1 MNHEY, CDR2 SVGEGT. Trimming left V 6 bases short and J 10 bases short, with 13 bases between. The CDR3 region has the DNA TGTGCCAGCAGCATATGGGGGAGCGAGCAGTTCTTC. This sequence encodes CASSIWGSEQFF.

The chain is built from TRBV29-1 and TRBJ2-7; 11 bases match TRBD2. Germline CDR1 reads SQVTM; CDR2 reads ANQGSEA. This CDR3 is 17 amino acids long. The V and J ends lost 0 bases and 0 bases, in that order; junction bases with no gene match: 7. The CDR3 region is CSVEESGLAGRSYEQYF. The DNA of the CDR3 is TGCAGCGTTGAAGAGTCCGGACTAGCGGGTCGCTCCTACGAGCAGTACTTC.

In its sample, this clonotype was seen once. This sequence joins TRBV7-9 and TRBJ2-1; 10 bases are a match to TRBD2. The CDR3 has 16 residues. V was clipped by 4 bases and J by 6 bases; unmatched bases: 9. Germline-derived CDR1 and CDR2 are SEHNR and FQNEAQ (reference sequence). CDR3 DNA sequence: TGTGCCAGCAGCTCCTGGACTAGCGGTAACTTCAATGAGCAGTTCTTC. Protein sequence: CASSSWTSGNFNEQFF.

V usage is TRBV18 and J usage is TRBJ2-3; a possible D gene is TRBD1 (6 bases). Trimming pared 2 bases from V and 5 bases from J, leaving 8 bases between. CDR3 length: 13 residues. Germline lookup yields CDR1 KGHSH and CDR2 LQKENI. The CDR3 sequence: CASSPSRGDTQYF. The DNA of the CDR3 is TGTGCCAGCTCACCATCCAGGGGAGATACGCAGTATTTT.

This chain links TRBV29-1 with TRBJ1-1, with 8 bases aligning to TRBD1. The CDR3 is 13 residues long. Losses at the gene ends were 3 bases for V and 4 bases for J; bases not matched to a gene: 4. The V gene's germline CDR1 is SQVTM and CDR2 ANQGSEA. This chain's CDR3 is CSVDQGATTEAFF. In DNA, the CDR3 is TGCAGCGTTGATCAGGGGGCGACCACTGAAGCTTTCTTT.

The rearrangement joins TRBV6-5 to TRBJ2-1; D is unclear. Germline-derived CDR1 and CDR2 are MNHEY and SVGAGI. This CDR3 comprises 12 residues. The germline V and J ends were trimmed by 0 bases and 9 bases, with 6 bases remaining between them. CDR3 nucleotides: TGTGCCAGCAGTTACTCGAGTCTTGAGCAGTTCTTC. Translating gives CASSYSSLEQFF.